This T cell receptor beta chain appears in the sequencing data of a study of control samples from healthy donors and cancer patients. Per the germline V gene, CDR1 is SNHLY and CDR2 is FYNNEI. The V gene lost 8 bases and the J gene lost 4 bases, with 21 bases spanning the gap. The CDR3 loop spans 16 amino acids. The method was immunoSEQ multiplex PCR; TCRdb's version includes in-frame clones alone and lacks a portion of them. The table lists roughly 370,000 clones, more than 80% of them singletons. This receptor was taken from a man aged 35 to 55 with head and neck cancer. The sample was PBMCs. This chain uses TRBV2 with TRBJ2-1; either TRBD1 or TRBD2 may fit D (6 bases each). The CDR3 sequence: CASGGRVERVYNEQFF. Written as DNA, the CDR3 is TGTGCCAGCGGGGGGCGGGTCGAGCGGGTGTACAATGAGCAGTTCTTC.